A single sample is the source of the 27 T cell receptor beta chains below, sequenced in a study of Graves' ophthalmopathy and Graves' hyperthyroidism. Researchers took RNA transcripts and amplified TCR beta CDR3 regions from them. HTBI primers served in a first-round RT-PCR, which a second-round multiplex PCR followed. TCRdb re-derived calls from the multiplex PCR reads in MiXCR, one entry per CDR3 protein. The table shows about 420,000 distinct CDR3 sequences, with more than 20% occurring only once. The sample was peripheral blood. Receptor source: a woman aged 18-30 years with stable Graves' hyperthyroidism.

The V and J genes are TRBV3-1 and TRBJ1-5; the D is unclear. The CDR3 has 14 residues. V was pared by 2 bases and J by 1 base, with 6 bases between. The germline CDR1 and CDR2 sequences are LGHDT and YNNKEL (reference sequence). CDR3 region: CASSQTQSNQPQHF. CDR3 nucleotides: TGTGCCAGCAGCCAAACTCAGAGCAATCAGCCCCAGCATTTT.

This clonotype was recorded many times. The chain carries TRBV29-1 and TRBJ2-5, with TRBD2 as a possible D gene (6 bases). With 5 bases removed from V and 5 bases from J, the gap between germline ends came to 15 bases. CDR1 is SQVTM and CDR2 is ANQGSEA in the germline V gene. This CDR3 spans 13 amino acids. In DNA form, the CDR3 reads TGCAGCGTTAGGGGACTGGCAGTGGAGACCCAGTACTTC. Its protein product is CSVRGLAVETQYF.

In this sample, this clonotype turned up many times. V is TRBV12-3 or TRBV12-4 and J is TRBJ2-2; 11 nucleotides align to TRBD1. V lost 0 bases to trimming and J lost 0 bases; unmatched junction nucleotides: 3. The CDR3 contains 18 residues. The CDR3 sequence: CASSLAPGQGANTGELFF. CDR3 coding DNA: TGTGCCAGCAGTTTAGCTCCGGGACAGGGGGCGAACACCGGGGAGCTGTTTTTT.

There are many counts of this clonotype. In nucleotides, the CDR3 is TGTGCCAGCAGCTTAGAGGCAGTTGGAGGCTACACCTTC. Encoded protein: CASSLEAVGGYTF. The chain has TRBV7-2 and TRBJ1-2; D not certain. From germline, CDR1 is SGHTA and CDR2 FQGNSA. Trimming took off 1 base at V and 8 bases at J, with 11 bases between the two ends. The CDR3 extends over 13 amino acids.

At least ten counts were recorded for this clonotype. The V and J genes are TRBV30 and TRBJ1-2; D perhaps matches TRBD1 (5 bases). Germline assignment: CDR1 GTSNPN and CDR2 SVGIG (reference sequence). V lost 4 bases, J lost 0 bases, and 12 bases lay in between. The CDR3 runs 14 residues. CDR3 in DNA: TGTGCCTGGATGACGACAGAAACTAACTATGGCTACACCTTC. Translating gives CAWMTTETNYGYTF.

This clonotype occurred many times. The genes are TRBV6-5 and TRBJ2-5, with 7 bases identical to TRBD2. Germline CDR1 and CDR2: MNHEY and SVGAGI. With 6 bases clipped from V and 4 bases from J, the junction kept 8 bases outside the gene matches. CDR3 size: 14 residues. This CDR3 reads CASSQPGLRETQYF. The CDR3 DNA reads TGTGCCAGCAGCCAACCGGGACTACGAGAGACCCAGTACTTC.

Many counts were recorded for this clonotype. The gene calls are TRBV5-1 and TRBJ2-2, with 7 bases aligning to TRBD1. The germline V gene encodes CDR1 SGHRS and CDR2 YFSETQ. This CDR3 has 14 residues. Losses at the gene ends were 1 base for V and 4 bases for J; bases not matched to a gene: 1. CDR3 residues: CASSLRTGTGELFF. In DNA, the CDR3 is TGCGCCAGCAGCTTGAGGACAGGCACCGGGGAGCTGTTTTTT.

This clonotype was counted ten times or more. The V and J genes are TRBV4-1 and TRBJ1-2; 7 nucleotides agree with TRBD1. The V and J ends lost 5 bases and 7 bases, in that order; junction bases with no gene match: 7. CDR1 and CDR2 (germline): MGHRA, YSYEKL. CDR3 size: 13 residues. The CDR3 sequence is CASSVTGMGGYTF. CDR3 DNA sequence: TGCGCCAGCAGCGTGACAGGGATGGGTGGCTACACCTTC.

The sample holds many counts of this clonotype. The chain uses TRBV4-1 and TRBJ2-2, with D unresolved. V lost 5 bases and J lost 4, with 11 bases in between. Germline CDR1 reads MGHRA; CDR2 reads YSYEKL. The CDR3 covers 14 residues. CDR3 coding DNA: TGCGCCAGCAGCAAGCTAGTTGGCACCGGGGAGCTGTTTTTT. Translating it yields CASSKLVGTGELFF.

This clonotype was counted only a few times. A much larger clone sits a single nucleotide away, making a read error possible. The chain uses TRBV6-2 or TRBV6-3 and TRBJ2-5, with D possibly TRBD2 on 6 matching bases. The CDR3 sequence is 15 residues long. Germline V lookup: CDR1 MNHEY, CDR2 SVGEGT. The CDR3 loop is CASSYSITRRETKYF. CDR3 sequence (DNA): TGTGCCAGCAGTTACTCGATTACGCGCCGGGAGACCAAGTACTTC.

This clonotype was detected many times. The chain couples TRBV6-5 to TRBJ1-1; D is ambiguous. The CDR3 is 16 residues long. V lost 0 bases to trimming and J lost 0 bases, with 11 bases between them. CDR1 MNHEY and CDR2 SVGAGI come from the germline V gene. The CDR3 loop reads CASSYSSGEVNTEAFF. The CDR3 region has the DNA TGTGCCAGCAGTTACTCGAGTGGAGAGGTGAACACTGAAGCTTTCTTT.

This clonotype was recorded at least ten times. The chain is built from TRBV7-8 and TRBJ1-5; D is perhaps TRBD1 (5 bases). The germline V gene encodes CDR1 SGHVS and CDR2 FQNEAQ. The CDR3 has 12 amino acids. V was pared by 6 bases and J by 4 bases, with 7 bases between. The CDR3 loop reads CASRSGNQPQHF. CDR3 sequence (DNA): TGTGCCAGCAGATCAGGGAATCAGCCCCAGCATTTT.

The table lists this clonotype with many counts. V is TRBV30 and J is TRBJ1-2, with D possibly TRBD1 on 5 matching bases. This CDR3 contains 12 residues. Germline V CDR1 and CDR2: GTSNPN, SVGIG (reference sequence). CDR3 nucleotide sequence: TGTGCTTGGGGCCGTACTCTCTATGGCTACACCTTC. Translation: CAWGRTLYGYTF.

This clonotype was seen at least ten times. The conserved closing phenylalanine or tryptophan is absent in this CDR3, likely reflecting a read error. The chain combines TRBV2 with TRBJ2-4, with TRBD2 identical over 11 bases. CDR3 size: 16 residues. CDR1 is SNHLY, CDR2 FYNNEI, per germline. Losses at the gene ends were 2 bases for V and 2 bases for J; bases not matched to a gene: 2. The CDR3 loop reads CASSERLAGSKNIQYL. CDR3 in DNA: TGTGCCAGCAGTGAAAGACTAGCGGGATCCAAAAACATTCAGTACCTC.

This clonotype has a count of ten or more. CDR3 DNA sequence: TGTGCCAGCAGAAACGACCCATATCAAGGCTACACCTTC. Protein sequence: CASRNDPYQGYTF. This chain links TRBV6-2 or TRBV6-3 with TRBJ1-2; no clear D gene. The CDR3 sequence is 13 residues long. Germline V CDR1 and CDR2: MNHEY, SVGEGT. V was pared by 6 bases and J by 8 bases, with 16 bases between.

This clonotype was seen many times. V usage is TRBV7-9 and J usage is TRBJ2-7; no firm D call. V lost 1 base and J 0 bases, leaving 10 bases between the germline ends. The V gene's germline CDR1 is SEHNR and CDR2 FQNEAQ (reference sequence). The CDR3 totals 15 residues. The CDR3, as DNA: TGTGCCAGCAGCTTAGACACTAAGAGCTCCTACGAGCAGTACTTC. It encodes CASSLDTKSSYEQYF.

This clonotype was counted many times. The CDR3 coding sequence is TGTGCCAGCAGCCCCACGGGGGGCGTTTGGGGAACTGAAGCTTTCTTT. Protein product: CASSPTGGVWGTEAFF. V is TRBV5-6 and J is TRBJ1-1, with a weak D call TRBD1 (6 bases). Trimming took 4 bases from V and 5 from J, leaving 21 bases between them. The germline V gene has CDR1 SGHDT and CDR2 YYEEEE. The CDR3 loop spans 16 amino acids.

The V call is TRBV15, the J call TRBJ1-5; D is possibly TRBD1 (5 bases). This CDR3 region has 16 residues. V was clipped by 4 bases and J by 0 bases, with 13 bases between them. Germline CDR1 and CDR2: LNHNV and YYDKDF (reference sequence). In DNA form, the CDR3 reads TGTGCCACCAGCAACAGTAGGGGTGCTAGCAATCAGCCCCAGCATTTT. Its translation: CATSNSRGASNQPQHF.

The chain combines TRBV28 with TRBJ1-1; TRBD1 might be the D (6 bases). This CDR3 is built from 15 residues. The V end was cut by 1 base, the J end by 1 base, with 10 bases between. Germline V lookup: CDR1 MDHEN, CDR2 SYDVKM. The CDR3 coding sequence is TGTGCCAGCAGTTTATTTTTGGGGGCGAACACTGAAGCTTTCTTT. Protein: CASSLFLGANTEAFF.

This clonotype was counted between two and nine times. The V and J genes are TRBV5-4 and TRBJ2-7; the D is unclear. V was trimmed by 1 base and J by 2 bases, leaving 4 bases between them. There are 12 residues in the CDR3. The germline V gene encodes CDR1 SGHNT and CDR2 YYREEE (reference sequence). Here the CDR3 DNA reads TGTGCCAGCAGCTTGCCTCCCTACGAGCAGTACTTC. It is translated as CASSLPPYEQYF.

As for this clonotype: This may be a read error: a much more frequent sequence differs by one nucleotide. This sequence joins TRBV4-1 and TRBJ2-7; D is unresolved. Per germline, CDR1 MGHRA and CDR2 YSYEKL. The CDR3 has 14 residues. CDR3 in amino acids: CASSQTQLSYEQCF. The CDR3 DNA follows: TGCGCCAGCAGCCAAACCCAGCTATCCTACGAGCAGTGCTTC.

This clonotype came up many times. CDR3 protein: CASSVQGDQPQHF. In DNA form, the CDR3 reads TGTGCCAGCAGCGTTCAGGGAGATCAGCCCCAGCATTTT. The chain is built from TRBV7-2 and TRBJ1-5; D perhaps matches TRBD1 (5 bases). Germline assignment: CDR1 SGHTA and CDR2 FQGNSA. This CDR3 has 13 residues. Trimming pared 5 bases from V and 5 bases from J, leaving 10 bases between.

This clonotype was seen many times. The CDR3 is CASATVSGANVLTF. In DNA form, the CDR3 reads TGCGCCAGCGCCACAGTGTCGGGGGCCAACGTCCTGACTTTC. The chain links TRBV5-1 to TRBJ2-6, with D uncertain. This CDR3 has 14 amino acids. Trimming cost V 7 bases and J 4 bases, with 12 bases left between them. Germline assignment: CDR1 SGHRS and CDR2 YFSETQ.

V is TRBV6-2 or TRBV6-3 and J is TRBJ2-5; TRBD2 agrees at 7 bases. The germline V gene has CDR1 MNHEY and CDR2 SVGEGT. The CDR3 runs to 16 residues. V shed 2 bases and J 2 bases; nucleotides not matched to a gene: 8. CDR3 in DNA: TGTGCCAGCAGTTACGGGCTAGCGGTTATTCAAGAGACCCAGTACTTC. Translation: CASSYGLAVIQETQYF.

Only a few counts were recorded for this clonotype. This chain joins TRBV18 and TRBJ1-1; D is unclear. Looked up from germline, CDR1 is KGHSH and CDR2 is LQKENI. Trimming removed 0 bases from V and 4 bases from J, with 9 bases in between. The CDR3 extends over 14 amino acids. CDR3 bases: TGTGCCAGCTCACCACCGATAGCAAGCACTGAAGCTTTCTTT. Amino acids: CASSPPIASTEAFF.

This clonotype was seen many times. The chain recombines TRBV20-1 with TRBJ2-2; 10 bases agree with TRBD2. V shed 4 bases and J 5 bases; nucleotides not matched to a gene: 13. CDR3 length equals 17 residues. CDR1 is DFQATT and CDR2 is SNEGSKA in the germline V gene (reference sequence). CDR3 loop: CSAMSGRAQYATGELFF. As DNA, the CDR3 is TGCAGTGCTATGAGCGGGAGGGCCCAGTACGCTACCGGGGAGCTGTTTTTT.

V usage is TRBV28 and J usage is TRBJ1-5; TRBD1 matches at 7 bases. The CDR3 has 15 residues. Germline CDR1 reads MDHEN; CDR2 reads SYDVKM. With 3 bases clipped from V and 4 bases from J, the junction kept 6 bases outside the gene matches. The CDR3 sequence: CASSFLTGNNQPQHF. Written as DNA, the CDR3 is TGTGCCAGCAGTTTTCTGACAGGGAATAATCAGCCCCAGCATTTT.